This T cell receptor beta chain came from a study of chemoradiotherapy in HPV16-positive cancers. With regard to this clone: Its specificity is unknown.

This table comes from immunoSEQ multiplex PCR, and its TCRdb copy is limited to in-frame clones, with some not included. The table has about 12,000 clones, 60% to 85% seen once; the top ten hold around 7.8%. General study points: HPV-responsive T-cell expansion during chemoradiotherapy was linked to improved recurrence-free survival in HPV16-positive patients.

Trimming removed 3 bases at V and 2 bases at J, with 11 bases between. Germline CDR1 and CDR2: LNHDA and SQIVND (reference sequence). The CDR3 covers 14 residues. The biological material was taken from a patient who underwent chemoradiotherapy. The V and J genes are TRBV19 and TRBJ2-7; D uncertain. This receptor was taken from a human donor with HPV-associated anogenital cancer. The chain's CDR3 is CASSMGQATYEQYF. CDR3 nucleotide sequence: TGTGCCAGTAGTATGGGCCAGGCCACCTACGAGCAGTACTTC.